A selection of T cell receptor beta chains follows, all from one sample in a study of response to subunit inactivated influenza vaccine. TCRdb processed the RT-PCR reads anew with MiXCR; each CDR3 protein has one entry. The sample shows around 790,000 distinct CDR3 sequences, roughly 20% of them seen only once. The sample here was PBMCs from blood, taken roughly 5 days after vaccination. Source of these receptors: a man in his fifties or sixties who received an inactivated influenza vaccine. CDR3s include the opening cysteine and the closing phenylalanine or tryptophan.

v_call	j_call	cdr3_aa
TRBV5-1	TRBJ2-3	CASSPGTGSNADTQYF
TRBV5-6	TRBJ1-2	CASSVLWTGGGYTF
TRBV12-3/TRBV12-4	TRBJ2-4	CASSPEAGGRLDIQYF
TRBV20-1	TRBJ2-5	CSAARLGGYQETQYF
TRBV18	TRBJ1-1	CASSPLLRRSMNTEAFF
TRBV12-3/TRBV12-4	TRBJ1-6	CASSPSGQGNSPLHF
TRBV10-3	TRBJ1-1	CAISESRSGARTEAFF
TRBV6-4	TRBJ1-1	CASSSDRALAFF
TRBV7-9	TRBJ2-6	CASSLGGRAAGANVLTF
TRBV9	TRBJ2-1	CASRGDSYNEQFF